This T cell receptor beta chain was obtained from a study of memory CD4+ T cells and cytomegalovirus serostatus. Single viable CD3+CD4+CD8-CD45RO+ cells were sorted as the memory CD4+ T cells. Total CD4+ T cells were enriched by CD4 positive selection. Some clones are missing from TCRdb's copy, which holds only in-frame ones; the method was immunoSEQ multiplex PCR. The table lists about 60,000 clones, roughly three quarters of them singletons. A note on this clone: What it recognizes is unknown.

Study-wide results and limits: A US-trained random forest predicted CMV serostatus with median AUC around 0.9.

The germline CDR1 and CDR2 sequences are SQVTM and ANQGSEA. V was clipped by 4 bases and J by 3 bases, with 10 bases between them. CDR3 size: 13 residues. This TCR came from an adult in good health and CMV-seronegative. The chain combines TRBV29-1 with TRBJ1-5, with D unclear. What was sequenced was memory CD4+ T cells from blood. CDR3 nucleotides: TGCAGCGTTGCTTTCTCTCCCAATCAGCCCCAGCATTTT. This codes for CSVAFSPNQPQHF.